This paragraph reports one TCR beta chain. The target antigen is unknown. These data are taken from a study of T-cell memory formation after mild COVID-19. Study in general: Clustering of TCRs was largely donor specific. Whole-study findings and limits: For contracting clones, CD4+ ones sat mainly in CM and EM, CD8+ in EMRA. Later expanders leaned CD4+, whereas day 15 to 85 contracting clones were balanced CD4/CD8.

Constant-segment-primed 5'RACE gave TCR alpha and TCR beta cDNA libraries with sample barcodes and UMIs. Via MiXCR, TCRdb re-called the 5' RACE reads, giving one row per CDR3 protein. The table includes 300,000 to 400,000 distinct CDR3 sequences, about 16% detected once. CDR1 and CDR2 from the germline V gene are SQVTM and ANQGSEA. The trim removed 6 bases at V and 10 bases at J, leaving 4 bases unmatched. The CDR3 has 10 amino acids. The clonotype was recovered from a man aged 18-30 years who had mild COVID-19 (a few samples of this study predate the infection). Cell type and time point are not known. This rearrangement joins TRBV29-1 to TRBJ2-3, with 7 positions matching TRBD2. Source material: PBMCs or a T cell subset sorted from them (not recorded which). The CDR3 DNA follows: TGCAGCGTGGGGGGGTCCGCGCAGTATTTT. Encoded protein: CSVGGSAQYF.